This T cell receptor (beta chain) comes out of a study of persistence of HIV-infected CD4 T cells. Whole-study context: Multiple blood draws of up to roughly 200 mL, except two donors with single leukapheresis.

This nonspecific control used anti-CD3/anti-CD28 bead stimulation of CD4+ T cells. Responding CD4+ T cells were sorted by upregulation of both CD40 ligand and CD69. Undetectable plasma HIV-1 RNA below 50 copies/mL lasted at least 4 years. Donors had CD4+ T cell counts above 400 cells/uL and were CMV-seropositive. For about 17 hours, CD8-depleted PBMCs received anti-CD28/CD49d costimulation, a CD40-blocking antibody and enfuvirtide. Comment on this clone: The antigen remains unidentified. At one end, the junction sequence differs from germline, possibly due to a read error.

Sequencing used immunoSEQ version 4 in survey mode. Profiling relied on immunoSEQ multiplex PCR, and the TCRdb table lists in-frame clones only, not all of them. Here the sample spans 40,000 to 45,000 clones, roughly 92% being singletons. The germline gives CDR1 KGHSH, CDR2 LQKENI. This CDR3 comprises 14 residues. The J gene is TRBJ1-2, the V gene TRBV18, with D possibly being TRBD1 (6 bases). This material consisted of CD4+ T cells sorted from PBMCs after roughly 18-hour stimulation, taken from a patient who received antiretroviral therapy. The receptor comes from an adult man with HIV who was CMV-seropositive. DNA for the CDR3: TGTGCCAGCGCACCGGGGGGGCGCGACTATGGCTACACCTTC. This gives the protein CASAPGGRDYGYTF. Filled out from reference TRBV18 and TRBJ1-2, the complete variable domain reads NAGVMQNPRHLVRRRGQEARLRCSPMKGHSHVYWYRQLPEEGLKFMVYLQKENIIDESGMPKERFSAEFPKEGPSILRIQQVVRGDSAAYFCASAPGGRDYGYTFGSGTRLTVV.